This is a list of T cell receptor beta chains from one sample in a study of OX40 agonist ivuxolimab in advanced cancers. TCRdb's copy holds only in-frame clones and misses some; the assay was immunoSEQ multiplex PCR. The data show fewer than 70,000 clones, around 80% seen once. Sequencing used CD4+ or CD8+ T cells sorted from blood, obtained in a trial of the OX40 agonist ivuxolimab. Receptor source: an adult with an advanced solid tumor such as melanoma, head and neck, liver or kidney cancer. Both conserved end residues are part of each CDR3. Each record gives: clone size, J gene, V gene, D gene, CDR3 protein, CDR3 DNA. A D gene is named only where the DNA matches it firmly. Only some rows state a clone size, as once, few, many or a class for expanded clones.

size: .; J: TRBJ2-7; V: TRBV10-3; D: .; CDR3: CAISEQARQYF; DNA: TGTGCCATCAGTGAACAGGCTCGGCAGTACTTC
size: .; J: TRBJ1-1; V: TRBV27; D: TRBD1; CDR3: CASSLRQGALTEAFF; DNA: TGTGCCAGCAGTTTAAGGCAGGGGGCCTTAACTGAAGCTTTCTTT
size: .; J: TRBJ1-2; V: TRBV28; D: .; CDR3: CASSSGVRGYTF; DNA: TGTGCCAGCAGCTCAGGGGTTCGCGGCTACACCTTC
size: .; J: TRBJ1-1; V: TRBV7-2; D: TRBD1; CDR3: CASSLHGQGSTEAFF; DNA: TGTGCCAGCAGCTTACACGGACAGGGGAGCACTGAAGCTTTCTTT
size: .; J: TRBJ2-7; V: TRBV6-5; D: .; CDR3: CASSTYRAYEQYF; DNA: TGTGCCAGCAGTACCTACAGGGCCTACGAGCAGTACTTC
size: .; J: TRBJ1-6; V: TRBV9; D: .; CDR3: CASSHGFAGGNSPLHF; DNA: TGTGCCAGCAGCCACGGGTTCGCGGGAGGTAATTCACCCCTCCACTTT
size: .; J: TRBJ2-7; V: TRBV30; D: .; CDR3: CAWSKAGSYEQYF; DNA: TGTGCCTGGAGTAAGGCGGGGAGCTACGAGCAGTACTTC
size: once; J: TRBJ1-5; V: TRBV28; D: .; CDR3: CASSSGGQSRPQHF; DNA: TGTGCCAGCAGTTCAGGAGGGCAATCGCGGCCCCAGCATTTT
size: .; J: TRBJ1-1; V: TRBV29-1; D: .; CDR3: CSASRRGNTEAFF; DNA: TGCAGCGCCTCCCGCCGGGGGAACACTGAAGCTTTCTTT
size: .; J: TRBJ2-1; V: TRBV5-6; D: TRBD2; CDR3: CASSAAGTTNEQFF; DNA: TGTGCCAGCAGCGCCGCCGGGACTACCAATGAGCAGTTCTTC
size: .; J: TRBJ2-5; V: TRBV28; D: TRBD2; CDR3: CASSSTTSGSKETQYF; DNA: TGTGCCAGCAGTTCGACGACTAGCGGGAGTAAAGAGACCCAGTACTTC
size: .; J: TRBJ2-7; V: TRBV27; D: .; CDR3: CASGITVYEQYF; DNA: TGTGCCAGCGGGATTACAGTCTACGAGCAGTACTTC
size: once; J: TRBJ1-3; V: TRBV30; D: .; CDR3: CAWSPQGSTVYRYYTIYF; DNA: TGTGCCTGGAGTCCGCAGGGATCGACAGTCTACCGGTATTACACCATATATTTT
size: .; J: TRBJ2-2; V: TRBV11-2; D: TRBD2; CDR3: CASSPIRKGLAGAPGELFF; DNA: TGTGCCAGCAGCCCGATTAGAAAGGGCCTAGCGGGGGCCCCCGGGGAGCTGTTTTTT
size: .; J: TRBJ1-1; V: TRBV5-6; D: .; CDR3: CASSLTIDPVGTEAFF; DNA: TGTGCCAGCAGCTTGACCATAGATCCGGTGGGGACTGAAGCTTTCTTT
size: .; J: TRBJ1-2; V: TRBV19; D: .; CDR3: CATTARQANNYGYTF; DNA: TGTGCCACCACCGCGAGGCAGGCTAACAACTATGGCTACACCTTC
size: .; J: TRBJ2-7; V: TRBV6-1; D: TRBD1; CDR3: CASSGPQRGQPSYEQYF; DNA: TGTGCCAGCAGTGGTCCCCAAAGGGGGCAGCCTTCCTACGAGCAGTACTTC
size: few; J: TRBJ2-7; V: TRBV28; D: .; CDR3: CASTPPGTTYEQYF; DNA: TGTGCCAGCACTCCCCCGGGAACCACCTACGAGCAGTACTTC
size: .; J: TRBJ1-4; V: TRBV14; D: TRBD1; CDR3: CASSQDAGGTVGEKLFF; DNA: TGTGCCAGCAGCCAAGATGCCGGGGGGACAGTGGGTGAAAAACTGTTTTTT
size: .; J: TRBJ2-1; V: TRBV29-1; D: TRBD1; CDR3: CSCYTGGNNEQFF; DNA: TGCAGCTGCTACACAGGGGGAAACAATGAGCAGTTCTTC
size: .; J: TRBJ2-5; V: TRBV11-2; D: .; CDR3: CASSLPLGRETQYF; DNA: TGTGCCAGCAGCTTACCGCTGGGGAGGGAGACCCAGTACTTC
size: .; J: TRBJ1-2; V: TRBV6-1; D: .; CDR3: CASRGQATNYGYTF; DNA: TGTGCCAGTAGAGGGCAGGCAACTAACTATGGCTACACCTTC
size: .; J: TRBJ2-3; V: TRBV25-1; D: .; CDR3: CASSDPTKGTDTQYF; DNA: TGTGCCAGCAGTGATCCCACTAAGGGCACAGATACGCAGTATTTT
size: .; J: TRBJ1-1; V: TRBV4-1; D: .; CDR3: CASSQGGRVMNTEAFF; DNA: TGCGCCAGCAGCCAAGGCGGTCGGGTAATGAACACTGAAGCTTTCTTT
size: .; J: TRBJ1-5; V: TRBV7-9; D: .; CDR3: CASSLDRGAGNQPQHF; DNA: TGTGCCAGCAGCTTAGACCGGGGAGCGGGCAATCAGCCCCAGCATTTT
size: .; J: TRBJ1-2; V: TRBV6-5; D: .; CDR3: CASSPGNYGYTF; DNA: TGTGCCAGCAGTCCCGGGAACTATGGCTACACCTTC
size: .; J: TRBJ1-5; V: TRBV4-1; D: .; CDR3: CASSQEVRGMVPQHF; DNA: TGCGCCAGCAGCCAAGAGGTTCGGGGGATGGTGCCCCAGCATTTT
size: .; J: TRBJ2-6; V: TRBV7-9; D: TRBD2; CDR3: CASSPRTSGRAAGANVLTF; DNA: TGTGCCAGCAGCCCGCGGACTAGCGGGAGAGCCGCAGGGGCCAACGTCCTGACTTTC
size: .; J: TRBJ2-7; V: TRBV30; D: TRBD1; CDR3: CAWSAGGEQYF; DNA: TGTGCCTGGAGTGCAGGGGGCGAGCAGTACTTC
size: .; J: TRBJ2-7; V: TRBV6-1; D: .; CDR3: CASSSPGLGVDEQYF; DNA: TGTGCCAGCAGCTCCCCCGGGCTAGGGGTCGACGAGCAGTACTTC
size: .; J: TRBJ1-2; V: TRBV7-8; D: .; CDR3: CASSLATVNYGYTF; DNA: TGTGCCAGCAGCTTAGCAACGGTTAACTATGGCTACACCTTC
size: .; J: TRBJ1-5; V: TRBV28; D: .; CDR3: CASSLLQALYSNQPQHF; DNA: TGTGCCAGCAGTTTATTACAGGCCCTTTATAGCAATCAGCCCCAGCATTTT
size: once; J: TRBJ1-3; V: TRBV7-6; D: .; CDR3: CASGLGKSGNTIYF; DNA: TGTGCCAGCGGGCTAGGGAAGTCTGGAAACACCATATATTTT
size: few; J: TRBJ1-5; V: TRBV6-5; D: .; CDR3: CASAVSGGQPQHF; DNA: TGTGCCAGCGCGGTCTCGGGGGGTCAGCCCCAGCATTTT
size: .; J: TRBJ2-1; V: TRBV5-6; D: .; CDR3: CASSSGTVSNEQFF; DNA: TGTGCCAGCAGTTCCGGGACTGTGTCCAATGAGCAGTTCTTC